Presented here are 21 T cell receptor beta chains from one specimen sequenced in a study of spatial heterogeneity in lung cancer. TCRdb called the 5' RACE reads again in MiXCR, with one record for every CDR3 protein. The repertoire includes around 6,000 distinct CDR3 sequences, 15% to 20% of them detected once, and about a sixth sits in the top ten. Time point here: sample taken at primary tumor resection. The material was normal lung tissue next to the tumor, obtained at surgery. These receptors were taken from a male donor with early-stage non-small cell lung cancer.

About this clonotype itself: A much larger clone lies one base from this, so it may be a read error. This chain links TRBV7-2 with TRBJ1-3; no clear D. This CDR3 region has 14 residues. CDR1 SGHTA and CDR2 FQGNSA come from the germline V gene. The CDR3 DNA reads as TGTGCCAGCAGCCCATCGGGGAGCGGAAACACCATACATTTT. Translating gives CASSPSGSGNTIHF.

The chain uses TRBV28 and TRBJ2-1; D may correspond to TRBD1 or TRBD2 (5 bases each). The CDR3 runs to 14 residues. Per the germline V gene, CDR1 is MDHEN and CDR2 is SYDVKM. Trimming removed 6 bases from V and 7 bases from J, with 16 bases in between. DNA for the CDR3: TGTGCCAGCAGGCCGGGACCGCCTTGGAATGAGCAGTTCTTC. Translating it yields CASRPGPPWNEQFF.

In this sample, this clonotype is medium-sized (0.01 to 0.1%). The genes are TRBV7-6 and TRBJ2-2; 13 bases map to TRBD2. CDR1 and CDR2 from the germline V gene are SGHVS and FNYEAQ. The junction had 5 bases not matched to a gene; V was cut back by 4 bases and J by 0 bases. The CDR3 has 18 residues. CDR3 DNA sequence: TGTGCCAGCAGCTGGGCCGGGACTAGCGGGACGAACACCGGGGAGCTGTTTTTT. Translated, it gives CASSWAGTSGTNTGELFF.

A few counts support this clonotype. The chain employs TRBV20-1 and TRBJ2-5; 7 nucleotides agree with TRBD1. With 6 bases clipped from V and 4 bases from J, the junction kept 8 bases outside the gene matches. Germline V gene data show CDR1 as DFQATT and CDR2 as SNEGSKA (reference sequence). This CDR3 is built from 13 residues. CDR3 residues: CSARSDRTETQYF. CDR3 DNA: TGCAGTGCCCGTTCGGACAGGACAGAGACCCAGTACTTC.

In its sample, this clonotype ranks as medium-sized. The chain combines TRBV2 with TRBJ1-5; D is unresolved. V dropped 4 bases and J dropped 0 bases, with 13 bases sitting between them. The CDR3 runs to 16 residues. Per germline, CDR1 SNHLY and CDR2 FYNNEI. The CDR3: CASSGGAEYSNQPQHF. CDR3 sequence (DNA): TGTGCCAGCAGTGGTGGAGCCGAATATAGCAATCAGCCCCAGCATTTT.

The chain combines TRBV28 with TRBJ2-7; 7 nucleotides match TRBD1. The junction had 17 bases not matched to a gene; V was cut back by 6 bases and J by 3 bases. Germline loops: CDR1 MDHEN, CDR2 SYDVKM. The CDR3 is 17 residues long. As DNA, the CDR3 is TGTGCCAGCAGCCGAACAAGACAGGGATGGATTGTCTACGAGCAGTACTTC. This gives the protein CASSRTRQGWIVYEQYF.

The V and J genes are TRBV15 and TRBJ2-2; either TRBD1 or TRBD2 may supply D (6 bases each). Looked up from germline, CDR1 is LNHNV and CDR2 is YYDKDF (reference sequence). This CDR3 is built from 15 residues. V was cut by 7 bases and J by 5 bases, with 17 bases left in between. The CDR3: CATTNRDFGTGELFF. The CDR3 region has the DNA TGTGCCACCACGAACAGGGACTTTGGGACCGGGGAGCTGTTTTTT.

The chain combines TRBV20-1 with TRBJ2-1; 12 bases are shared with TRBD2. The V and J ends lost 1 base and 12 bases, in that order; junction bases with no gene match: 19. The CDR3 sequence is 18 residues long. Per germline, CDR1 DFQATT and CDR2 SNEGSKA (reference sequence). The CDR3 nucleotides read TGCAGTGCTAGAGGCGCTAGCGGGAGGGCCTGGGGCCAAGTTGGGCAGTTCTTC. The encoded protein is CSARGASGRAWGQVGQFF.

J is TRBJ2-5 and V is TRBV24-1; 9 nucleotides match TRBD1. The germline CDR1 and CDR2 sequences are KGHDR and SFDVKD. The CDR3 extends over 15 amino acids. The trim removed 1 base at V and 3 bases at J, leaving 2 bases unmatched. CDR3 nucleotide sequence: TGTGCCACCAGTGATTTACGGGACAGGGAAGAGACCCAGTACTTC. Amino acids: CATSDLRDREETQYF.

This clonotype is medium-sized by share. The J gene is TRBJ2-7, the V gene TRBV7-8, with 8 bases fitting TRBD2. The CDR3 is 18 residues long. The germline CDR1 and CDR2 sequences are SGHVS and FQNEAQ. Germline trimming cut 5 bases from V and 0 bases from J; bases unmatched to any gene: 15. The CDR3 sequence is CASSPRSSGPVSSYEQYF. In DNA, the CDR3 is TGTGCCAGCAGCCCGAGATCTAGCGGGCCCGTGAGCTCCTACGAGCAGTACTTC.

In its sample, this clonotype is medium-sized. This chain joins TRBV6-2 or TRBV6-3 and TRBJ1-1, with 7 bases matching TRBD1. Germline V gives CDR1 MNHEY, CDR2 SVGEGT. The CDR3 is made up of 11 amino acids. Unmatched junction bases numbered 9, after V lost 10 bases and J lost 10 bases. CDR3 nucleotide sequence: TGTGCCATTCGACAGGGTTCAGGAGCTTTCTTT. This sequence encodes CAIRQGSGAFF.

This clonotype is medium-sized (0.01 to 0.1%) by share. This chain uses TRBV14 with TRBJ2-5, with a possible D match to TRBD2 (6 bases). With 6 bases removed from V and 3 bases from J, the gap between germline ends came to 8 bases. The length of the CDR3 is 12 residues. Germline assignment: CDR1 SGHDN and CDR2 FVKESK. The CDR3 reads CASSWGEETQYF. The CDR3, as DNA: TGTGCCAGCAGTTGGGGGGAAGAGACCCAGTACTTC.

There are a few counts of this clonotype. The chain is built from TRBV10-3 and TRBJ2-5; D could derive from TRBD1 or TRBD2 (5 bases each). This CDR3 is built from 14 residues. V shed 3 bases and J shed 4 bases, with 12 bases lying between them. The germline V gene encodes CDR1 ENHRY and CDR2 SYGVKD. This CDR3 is CAISEQKGRETQYF. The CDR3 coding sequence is TGTGCCATCAGTGAACAGAAGGGGAGAGAGACCCAGTACTTC.

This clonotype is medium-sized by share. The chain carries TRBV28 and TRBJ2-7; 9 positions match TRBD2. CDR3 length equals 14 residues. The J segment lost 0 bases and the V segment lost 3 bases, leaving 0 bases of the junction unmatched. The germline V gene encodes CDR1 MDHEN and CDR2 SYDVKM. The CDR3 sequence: CASSFSGGSYEQYF. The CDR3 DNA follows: TGTGCCAGCAGTTTTAGCGGGGGCTCCTACGAGCAGTACTTC.

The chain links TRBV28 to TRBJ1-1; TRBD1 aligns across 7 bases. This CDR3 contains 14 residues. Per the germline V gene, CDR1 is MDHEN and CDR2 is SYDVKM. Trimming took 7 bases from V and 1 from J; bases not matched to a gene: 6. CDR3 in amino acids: CASKDRDSNTEAFF. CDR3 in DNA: TGTGCCAGCAAAGACAGGGACTCGAACACTGAAGCTTTCTTT.

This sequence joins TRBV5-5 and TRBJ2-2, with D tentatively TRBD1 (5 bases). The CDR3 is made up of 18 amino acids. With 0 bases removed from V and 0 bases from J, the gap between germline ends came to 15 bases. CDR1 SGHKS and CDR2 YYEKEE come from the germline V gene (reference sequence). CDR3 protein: CASSLVGWGAANTGELFF. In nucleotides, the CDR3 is TGTGCCAGCAGCTTGGTGGGGTGGGGCGCCGCGAACACCGGGGAGCTGTTTTTT.

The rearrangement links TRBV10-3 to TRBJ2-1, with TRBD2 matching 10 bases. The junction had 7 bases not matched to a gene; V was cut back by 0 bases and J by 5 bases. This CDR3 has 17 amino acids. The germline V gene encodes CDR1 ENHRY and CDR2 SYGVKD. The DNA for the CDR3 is TGTGCCATCAGTGAGTCGGGCCTAGCGGGAGCTGACAATGAGCAGTTCTTC. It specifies CAISESGLAGADNEQFF.

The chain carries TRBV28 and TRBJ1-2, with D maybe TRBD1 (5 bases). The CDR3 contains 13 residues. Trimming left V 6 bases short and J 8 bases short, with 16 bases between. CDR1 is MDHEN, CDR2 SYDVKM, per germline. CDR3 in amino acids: CASSWERGRGYTF. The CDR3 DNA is TGTGCCAGCAGCTGGGAACGGGGCAGAGGCTACACCTTC.

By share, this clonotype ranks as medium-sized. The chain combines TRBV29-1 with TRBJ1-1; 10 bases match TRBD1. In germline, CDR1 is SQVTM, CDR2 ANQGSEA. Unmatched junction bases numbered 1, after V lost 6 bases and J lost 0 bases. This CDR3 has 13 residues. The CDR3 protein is CSVDRGMNTEAFF. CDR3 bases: TGCAGCGTGGACAGGGGGATGAACACTGAAGCTTTCTTT.

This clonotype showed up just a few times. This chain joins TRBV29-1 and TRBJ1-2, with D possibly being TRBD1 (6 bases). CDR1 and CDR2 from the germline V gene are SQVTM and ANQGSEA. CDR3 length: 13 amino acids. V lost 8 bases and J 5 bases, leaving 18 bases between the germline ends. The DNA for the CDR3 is TGCAGCTCGCAACGGGACATGGCTTATGGCTACACCTTC. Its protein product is CSSQRDMAYGYTF.

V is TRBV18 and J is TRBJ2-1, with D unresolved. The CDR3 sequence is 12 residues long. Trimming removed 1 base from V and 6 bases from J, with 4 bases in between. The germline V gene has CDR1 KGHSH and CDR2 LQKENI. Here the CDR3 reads CASSPLGNEQFF. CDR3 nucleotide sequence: TGTGCCAGCTCACCACTGGGCAATGAGCAGTTCTTC.